The next 22 T cell receptor beta chains were all read from a single sample in a study of blood T cell repertoires in COVID-19 (dated by TCRdb to the early 2020s). The library was obtained by the immunoSEQ multiplex PCR assay. In its TCRdb copy, this immuneACCESS table keeps in-frame sequences only and misses some clones. Where compared with another copy, unresolved V genes explain less than half of these, and the others have no known cause. In this sample the table shows around 190,000 clones, around nine tenths of which occur a single time. The ten largest account for 15% to 20% of the sample. Material for sequencing was peripheral blood. The source is a man aged 45-65 years with COVID-19, enrolled during active disease.

The chain uses TRBV7-3 and TRBJ2-2; TRBD1 agrees at 10 bases. Germline V gene data show CDR1 as SGHTA and CDR2 as FQGTGA. J gave up 4 bases and V 5 bases, and 10 bases lay outside the gene matches. This CDR3 has 17 residues. The CDR3 sequence is CASSAPPGQGFTGELFF. CDR3 coding DNA: TGTGCCAGCAGCGCACCACCGGGACAGGGGTTCACCGGGGAGCTGTTTTTT.

The genes are TRBV7-9 and TRBJ2-7; 14 nucleotides agree with TRBD2. In germline, CDR1 is SEHNR, CDR2 FQNEAQ (reference sequence). The CDR3 is 14 amino acids. With V trimmed by 4 bases and J by 10 bases, 6 bases remained unmatched. CDR3 nucleotide sequence: TGTGCCAGCAGCTCCGGACTAGCGGGAGGCCATCAGTACTTC. It codes for CASSSGLAGGHQYF.

The chain carries TRBV6-2 or TRBV6-3 and TRBJ2-2; 8 positions agree with TRBD2. The CDR3 is made up of 17 amino acids. J lost 6 bases, V lost 0 bases, and 9 bases had no gene match. Germline CDR1 reads MNHEY; CDR2 reads SVGEGT. The DNA for the CDR3 is TGTGCCAGCAGTTACTCGAGGGGCGGGAGGATCTCCGGGGAGCTGTTTTTT. Protein sequence: CASSYSRGGRISGELFF.

This clone was observed once. The rearrangement uses TRBV5-1 and TRBJ2-1; 10 nucleotides line up with TRBD1. Trimming cost V 1 base and J 4 bases; bases outside gene matches: 5. Germline CDR1 SGHRS, CDR2 YFSETQ. The CDR3 contains 16 residues. The CDR3 region has the DNA TGCGCCAGCAGCTTGTTCGGGACAGGGGCATACAATGAGCAGTTCTTC. It codes for CASSLFGTGAYNEQFF. Based on the CDR3 plus reference TRBV5-1 and TRBJ2-1, the full variable domain is KAGVTQTPRYLIKTRGQQVTLSCSPISGHRSVSWYQQTPGQGLQFLFEYFSETQRNKGNFPGRFSGRQFSNSRSEMNVSTLELGDSALYLCASSLFGTGAYNEQFFGPGTRLTVL.

Written as DNA, the CDR3 is TGTGCCAGCAGCTCCCTAACTAGCGGGGTTCAGTACTTC. Its translation: CASSSLTSGVQYF. V and J are TRBV11-3 and TRBJ2-4; 10 bases are shared with TRBD2. Germline assignment: CDR1 SGHNT and CDR2 YENEEA. With V trimmed by 4 bases and J by 11 bases, 5 bases remained unmatched. This CDR3 spans 13 amino acids.

The DNA of the CDR3 is TGTGCCAGCAGTCGGACGGCCGGGGGTGGAAACACCATATATTTT. Translating gives CASSRTAGGGNTIYF. This rearrangement joins TRBV6-5 to TRBJ1-3, with D perhaps matching TRBD1 (5 bases). The CDR3 runs to 15 residues. With 5 bases removed from V and 3 bases from J, the gap between germline ends came to 14 bases. Germline values: CDR1 MNHEY, CDR2 SVGAGI.

As for this clone: The junction and the germline gene differ at one end; a read error may be behind it. This sequence joins TRBV7-7 and TRBJ2-2, with 7 nucleotides matching TRBD1. This CDR3 contains 14 residues. Germline-derived CDR1 and CDR2 are SSHAT and FNYEAQ (reference sequence). Here the CDR3 reads CASSSGTDTGELFF. CDR3 sequence (DNA): TGTGCTAGCAGCTCCGGGACAGACACCGGGGAGCTGTTTTTT.

The chain employs TRBV29-1 and TRBJ2-7; 7 bases are shared with TRBD2. The junction had 7 bases not matched to a gene; V was cut back by 5 bases and J by 3 bases. CDR3 length: 13 residues. Germline CDR1 SQVTM, CDR2 ANQGSEA. The CDR3 here is CSVSSGRNYEQYF. DNA of the CDR3: TGCAGCGTTAGCTCCGGGAGGAACTACGAGCAGTACTTC.

CDR3 sequence: CASTSGTAEGETQYF. The CDR3 region has the DNA TGCGCCAGCACCTCCGGGACAGCCGAGGGAGAGACCCAGTACTTC. The chain combines TRBV5-1 with TRBJ2-5, with TRBD1 matching 7 bases. V shed 6 bases and J 4 bases; nucleotides not matched to a gene: 12. The CDR3 length is 15 residues. Germline lookup yields CDR1 SGHRS and CDR2 YFSETQ.

The chain joins TRBV7-2 to TRBJ2-7, with D possibly being TRBD2 (5 bases). Trimming removed 3 bases at V and 7 bases at J, with 16 bases between. The CDR3 length is 14 residues. CDR1 and CDR2 (germline): SGHTA, FQGNSA. CDR3 bases: TGTGCCAGCAGCTTGGGATCTGTATCGGGAGAGCAGTACTTC. It yields the protein CASSLGSVSGEQYF. Full variable domain (missing parts from reference TRBV7-2 and TRBJ2-7): GAGVSQSPSNKVTEKGKDVELRCDPISGHTALYWYRQSLGQGLEFLIYFQGNSAPDKSGLPSDRFSAERTGGSVSTLTIQRTQQEDSAVYLCASSLGSVSGEQYFGPGTRLTVT.

Only one count was recorded for this clone. This chain uses TRBV28 with TRBJ2-5; D possibly corresponds to TRBD1 (5 bases). CDR3 length: 13 amino acids. The V end was cut by 5 bases, the J end by 5 bases, with 12 bases between. Germline lookup yields CDR1 MDHEN and CDR2 SYDVKM. The chain's CDR3 is CASSPRPGETQYF. CDR3 nucleotides: TGTGCCAGCAGTCCCCGTCCAGGGGAGACCCAGTACTTC.

The chain couples TRBV7-2 to TRBJ1-2; a possible D gene is TRBD1 (5 bases). CDR3 length: 18 amino acids. Trimming removed 6 bases from V and 6 bases from J, with 29 bases in between. CDR1 and CDR2 from the germline V gene are SGHTA and FQGNSA. DNA of the CDR3: TGTGCCAGCAGTCCCGCCGGTCGCGTAGGCAGGGAAGAGGATGGCTACACCTTC. It is translated as CASSPAGRVGREEDGYTF.

This chain links TRBV5-6 with TRBJ1-2; weak D call: TRBD1 (6 bases). This CDR3 comprises 18 residues. Trimming stripped 4 bases from V and 3 bases from J, with 25 bases between. Germline V gene lookup returns CDR1 SGHDT and CDR2 YYEEEE. The CDR3 region is CASSPGRVGGPRDYGYTF. The DNA of the CDR3 is TGTGCCAGCAGCCCCGGGCGCGTGGGGGGGCCTAGAGACTATGGCTACACCTTC.

V is TRBV19 and J is TRBJ1-5; possibly TRBD1 for D (5 bases). The CDR3 is 17 amino acids. V lost 6 bases and J 3 bases, leaving 21 bases between the germline ends. Germline assignment: CDR1 LNHDA and CDR2 SQIVND (reference sequence). Written as DNA, the CDR3 is TGTGCCAGTAGCCCTGGGCAGGGAGGGAGTAACAATCAGCCCCAGCATTTT. As protein: CASSPGQGGSNNQPQHF.

Here the CDR3 reads CASSPPGREETQYF. The DNA for the CDR3 is TGTGCCAGCAGCCCTCCGGGGAGGGAAGAGACCCAGTACTTC. The gene calls are TRBV5-6 and TRBJ2-5; 7 nucleotides align to TRBD2. CDR1 and CDR2 (germline): SGHDT, YYEEEE. After removal of 4 bases from V and 3 bases from J, the junction contained 6 bases not matched to a gene. There are 14 residues in the CDR3.

This chain uses TRBV12-3 or TRBV12-4 with TRBJ1-1; 7 nucleotides line up with TRBD1. The J segment lost 1 base and the V segment lost 4 bases, leaving 0 bases of the junction unmatched. The CDR3 loop spans 13 amino acids. Written as DNA, the CDR3 is TGTGCCAGCAGTTGGGACAGGAACACTGAAGCTTTCTTT. Amino acid sequence: CASSWDRNTEAFF.

In regard to this clone: The identical CDR3 is also encoded by other nucleotide sequences in the sample. This chain joins TRBV27 and TRBJ2-3; D uncertain. This CDR3 spans 14 amino acids. Germline CDR1 is MNHEY and CDR2 is SMNVEV (reference sequence). The V end was cut by 6 bases, the J end by 3 bases, with 13 bases between. This CDR3 reads CASSPGLATDTQYF. In DNA, the CDR3 is TGTGCCAGCAGCCCTGGGTTAGCAACAGATACGCAGTATTTT.

The V and J genes are TRBV6-6 and TRBJ2-7; 10 nucleotides line up with TRBD1. The CDR3 covers 14 residues. CDR1 and CDR2 from the germline V gene are MNHNY and SVGAGI (reference sequence). Germline trimming cut 6 bases from V and 3 bases from J; bases unmatched to any gene: 5. This CDR3 is CASSGGQGDYEQYF. In DNA, the CDR3 is TGTGCCAGCAGCGGCGGACAGGGGGACTACGAGCAGTACTTC.

The rearrangement links TRBV6-2 or TRBV6-3 to TRBJ2-2; 7 nucleotides agree with TRBD1. The V gene end was trimmed by 0 bases and the J gene end by 6 bases; junction bases not matched to a gene: 4. Germline V lookup: CDR1 MNHEY, CDR2 SVGEGT. The CDR3 runs to 15 residues. The CDR3 DNA follows: TGTGCCAGCAGTTACTCTTACAGGGGCTCCGGGGAGCTGTTTTTT. Protein: CASSYSYRGSGELFF.

This clone has only one observation. The rearrangement joins TRBV2 to TRBJ2-2, with 8 bases that match TRBD1. The V gene's germline CDR1 is SNHLY and CDR2 FYNNEI. V was clipped by 6 bases and J by 5 bases; unmatched bases: 8. The CDR3 consists of 15 residues. The CDR3 protein is CASSPKTGVTGELFF. CDR3 in DNA: TGTGCCAGCAGCCCCAAGACAGGGGTAACCGGGGAGCTGTTTTTT.

In its sample, this clone was seen a few times. V gene TRBV6-2 or TRBV6-3 combines with J gene TRBJ2-2, with 7 positions matching TRBD2. The germline CDR1 and CDR2 sequences are MNHEY and SVGEGT. The CDR3 consists of 14 residues. Trimming cost V 5 bases and J 9 bases; bases outside gene matches: 9. CDR3: CASSPPGRERELFF. The CDR3 bases are TGTGCCAGCAGTCCCCCGGGGCGGGAGCGGGAGCTGTTTTTT.

The J gene is TRBJ2-3, the V gene TRBV19; D gene unclear. Trimming left V 8 bases short and J 6 bases short, with 6 bases between. Germline loops: CDR1 LNHDA, CDR2 SQIVND (reference sequence). CDR3 length equals 10 residues. The CDR3 is CASLSDTQYF. CDR3 DNA: TGTGCCAGTCTATCGGATACGCAGTATTTT.